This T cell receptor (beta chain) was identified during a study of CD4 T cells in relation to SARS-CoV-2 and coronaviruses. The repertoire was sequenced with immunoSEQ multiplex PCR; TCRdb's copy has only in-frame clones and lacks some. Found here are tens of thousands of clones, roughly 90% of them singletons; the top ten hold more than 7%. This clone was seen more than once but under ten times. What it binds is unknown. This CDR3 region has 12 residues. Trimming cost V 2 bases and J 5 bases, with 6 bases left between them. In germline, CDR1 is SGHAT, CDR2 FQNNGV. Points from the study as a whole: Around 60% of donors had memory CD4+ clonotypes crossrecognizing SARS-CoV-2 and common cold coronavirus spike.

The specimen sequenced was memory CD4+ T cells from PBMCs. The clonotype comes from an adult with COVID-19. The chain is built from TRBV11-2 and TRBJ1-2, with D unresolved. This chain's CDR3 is CASSLSLYGYTF. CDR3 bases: TGTGCCAGCAGCTTATCGTTGTATGGCTACACCTTC.